These 30 T cell receptor beta chains came from one sample sequenced in a study of tumor and adjacent non-tumor tissue in lung cancer. The template was RNA from unsorted bulk tissue. Three rounds of nested PCR, following a modified ARM-PCR protocol, produced the TCRbeta library. In TCRdb, the multiplex PCR reads were re-called with MiXCR into one record per CDR3 protein. The repertoire consists of about 110,000 distinct CDR3 sequences, with around 80% occurring once and the leading ten covering 30% to 45%. What was sequenced was lung tumor tissue. These receptors originate from a woman between 55 and 75 years old with non-small cell lung cancer.

In the case of this clonotype: No conserved phenylalanine or tryptophan is present at the end of the CDR3, so a read error is the likely explanation. This sequence joins TRBV11-2 and TRBJ1-2; weak D call: TRBD1 (5 bases). This CDR3 is 14 amino acids long. V dropped 5 bases and J dropped 7 bases, with 17 bases sitting between them. Looked up from germline, CDR1 is SGHAT and CDR2 is FQNNGV. CDR3 residues: CASSVYGTQAGYTI. The CDR3 DNA reads TGTGCCAGCAGCGTATATGGGACCCAGGCTGGCTACACCATA.

In regard to this clonotype: This may come from a read error, since a much larger clone is one base off. The J gene is TRBJ1-6, the V gene TRBV20-1; D may be TRBD1 (5 bases). This CDR3 has 15 residues. Trimming removed 2 bases at V and 4 bases at J, with 12 bases between. The germline V gene has CDR1 DFQATT and CDR2 SNEGSKA (reference sequence). CDR3 nucleotide sequence: TGCAGTGCTAGATCCAGGGCAGAGTATAATTCACCCCTCCACTTT. Translation: CSARSRAEYNSPLHF.

Many counts were recorded for this clonotype. This chain uses TRBV6-5 with TRBJ1-2; no clear D gene. This CDR3 is built from 14 residues. CDR1 is MNHEY, CDR2 SVGAGI, per germline. Trimming took 0 bases from V and 4 from J, leaving 9 bases between them. The CDR3 protein is CASSYSFERYGYTF. In DNA form, the CDR3 reads TGTGCCAGCAGTTACTCGTTCGAGCGCTATGGCTACACCTTC.

A note on this clonotype: The conserved final phenylalanine or tryptophan is absent from the CDR3, which likely points to a read error. This chain connects TRBV4-3 to TRBJ1-2; D is unclear. The V end lost 0 bases, the J end lost 8 bases, and 13 bases lay between the germline ends. The CDR3 has 14 amino acids. The germline CDR1 and CDR2 sequences are LGHNA and YSLEER. CDR3 in amino acids: CASSQDLGVEGYTL. CDR3 nucleotide sequence: TGCGCCAGCAGCCAAGATCTGGGAGTTGAAGGCTACACCTTA.

The chain recombines TRBV11-2 with TRBJ2-6, with D possibly matching TRBD1 (5 bases). Germline V gene lookup returns CDR1 SGHAT and CDR2 FQNNGV. Trimming shortened V by 5 bases and J by 6 bases, and 17 bases separated the two germline ends. The CDR3 spans 16 residues. The CDR3 DNA is TGTGCCAGCAGCGCAGGGATGGGTTCCGAGGCCAACGTCCTGACTTTC. Protein sequence: CASSAGMGSEANVLTF. Combining the CDR3 with reference TRBV11-2 and TRBJ2-6 gives the whole variable domain EAGVAQSPRYKIIEKRQSVAFWCNPISGHATLYWYQQILGQGPKLLIQFQNNGVVDDSQLPKDRFSAERLKGVDSTLKIQPAKLEDSAVYLCASSAGMGSEANVLTFGAGSRLTVL.

This clonotype occurred many times. CDR3 sequence (DNA): TGCGCCAGCAGCCAAGAGGTCACCCTTGGCAAGACCCAGTACTTC. It codes for CASSQEVTLGKTQYF. The J gene is TRBJ2-5, the V gene TRBV4-3; D call uncertain. Between the trimmed V and J ends, which lost 0 bases and 6 bases, there was a span of 14 bases. The CDR3 extends over 15 amino acids. CDR1 and CDR2 from the germline V gene are LGHNA and YSLEER.

V and J are TRBV7-9 and TRBJ1-3, with D perhaps TRBD1 (6 bases). V lost 5 bases, J lost 0 bases, and 14 bases lay in between. The length of the CDR3 is 16 residues. Per the germline V gene, CDR1 is SEHNR and CDR2 is FQNEAQ (reference sequence). The CDR3 sequence: CASSPPGQTSGNTIYF. In nucleotides, the CDR3 is TGTGCCAGCAGCCCACCTGGACAGACCTCTGGAAACACCATATATTTT.

Comments on this clonotype: A junction boundary mismatches the germline segment, possibly from a read error. Here the CDR3 DNA reads TGTGCCATCAGCCGAAGGACTAGCGGGATCCCGAAGACCGGGGAGCTCTTTTTT. Translated: CAISRRTSGIPKTGELFF. The chain is built from TRBV5-6 and TRBJ2-2; TRBD2 agrees at 12 bases. Germline-derived CDR1 and CDR2 are SGHDT and YYEEEE. The CDR3 runs to 18 residues.

Comment on this clonotype: A junction end diverges from the germline sequence, so it may reflect a read error. V usage is TRBV11-2 and J usage is TRBJ2-7; TRBD1 matches 9 bases. The CDR3 is made up of 14 amino acids. Germline V gives CDR1 SGHAT, CDR2 FQNNGV. In nucleotides, the CDR3 is TGTGCCCGCAGCCGGGACAGGGCAAGGGGAGAGCAGTACTTC. It specifies CARSRDRARGEQYF.

The J gene is TRBJ2-5, the V gene TRBV5-1; D gene ambiguous. Trimming stripped 6 bases from V and 4 bases from J, with 13 bases between. The CDR3 has 13 amino acids. Germline V gene lookup returns CDR1 SGHRS and CDR2 YFSETQ. CDR3 in DNA: TGCGCCAGCATCCCCAGGTTGGGAGAGACCCAGTACTTC. Translation gives CASIPRLGETQYF. The complete variable domain, with remaining parts taken from reference TRBV5-1 and TRBJ2-5, reads KAGVTQTPRYLIKTRGQQVTLSCSPISGHRSVSWYQQTPGQGLQFLFEYFSETQRNKGNFPGRFSGRQFSNSRSEMNVSTLELGDSALYLCASIPRLGETQYFGPGTRLLVL.

CDR3 coding DNA: TGTGCCAGCACTAGGGGGAGTATCGGGGAGCTGTTTTTT. Translating gives CASTRGSIGELFF. This chain uses TRBV28 with TRBJ2-2; tentatively, D is TRBD1 (6 bases). V lost 7 bases, J lost 7 bases, and 13 bases lay in between. Germline values: CDR1 MDHEN, CDR2 SYDVKM. This CDR3 spans 13 amino acids. The full variable domain, rest sourced from reference TRBV28 and TRBJ2-2, is DVKVTQSSRYLVKRTGEKVFLECVQDMDHENMFWYRQDPGLGLRLIYFSYDVKMKEKGDIPEGYSVSREKKERFSLILESASTNQTSMYLCASTRGSIGELFFGEGSRLTVL.

This clonotype was observed many times. The rearrangement joins TRBV4-3 to TRBJ2-1; D is unresolved. CDR1 and CDR2 from the germline V gene are LGHNA and YSLEER. V lost 0 bases and J lost 9, with 12 bases in between. CDR3 length equals 14 residues. The CDR3 here is CASSQDGPGREQFF. In nucleotides, the CDR3 is TGCGCCAGCAGCCAAGATGGGCCAGGTCGTGAGCAGTTCTTC.

Concerning this clonotype itself: Because the CDR3 is missing its conserved closing phenylalanine or tryptophan, this is likely a read error. The CDR3 bases are TGCAGCGTTAACACTGTGGAAATTGAAGCTTTCATT. Protein product: CSVNTVEIEAFI. This rearrangement joins TRBV29-1 to TRBJ1-1; no firm D call. CDR3 length: 12 amino acids. Germline values: CDR1 SQVTM, CDR2 ANQGSEA. V was shortened by 5 bases and J by 7 bases, with 14 bases between the two germline ends.

With respect to this clonotype: At one of its ends the junction is not consistent with the germline gene, which may arise from a read error. The CDR3 loop reads CVSSLDRGQPQVF. DNA of the CDR3: TGTGTCAGCTCCCTGGACAGGGGTCAGCCCCAGGTTTTT. V usage is TRBV11-2 and J usage is TRBJ1-5; 9 bases are a match to TRBD1. CDR3 length equals 13 residues. Germline V gives CDR1 SGHAT, CDR2 FQNNGV.

The chain combines TRBV4-3 with TRBJ2-1; D perhaps matches TRBD2 (6 bases). The V gene lost 4 bases and the J gene lost 8 bases, with 24 bases spanning the gap. CDR1 and CDR2 from the germline V gene are LGHNA and YSLEER. The CDR3 sequence is 17 residues long. CDR3 sequence: CASSPAATIGSFDEQFF. Here the CDR3 DNA reads TGCGCCAGCAGCCCAGCCGCTACTATCGGGAGTTTTGATGAGCAGTTCTTC.

For this clonotype: At one of its ends the junction is not consistent with the germline gene, which may arise from a read error. The CDR3 sequence is CASSELTGRYTESFF. CDR3 nucleotides: TGCGCCAGCAGTGAGTTGACAGGGCGCTACACTGAATCTTTCTTT. This sequence joins TRBV10-2 and TRBJ1-1; TRBD1 agrees at 7 bases. Germline V CDR1 and CDR2: WSHSY, SAAADI. The CDR3 has 15 amino acids.

Notes on this clonotype: A much larger clone is a single base away; this may be a read error. The chain couples TRBV20-1 to TRBJ2-7; D possibly corresponds to TRBD1 (7 bases). The germline V and J ends were trimmed by 3 bases and 3 bases, with 21 bases remaining between them. This CDR3 is built from 16 residues. Germline CDR1 is DFQATT and CDR2 is SNEGSKA (reference sequence). Written as DNA, the CDR3 is TGCAGTGCTAGTGGAAGGGGGCGGGACGGACACTACGAGCAGTACTTC. Its translation is CSASGRGRDGHYEQYF.

This clonotype was observed a handful of times. One junction end does not reproduce the germline sequence, and a read error may be involved. The V gene is TRBV5-1, the J gene TRBJ2-5; D possibly matches TRBD1 or TRBD2 (5 bases each). The CDR3 covers 13 residues. The germline CDR1 and CDR2 sequences are SGHRS and YFSETQ. The CDR3 sequence is CANSQRLGETQYF. CDR3 DNA sequence: TGCGCCAACAGCCAAAGGCTGGGGGAGACTCAGTACTTC. Looking up the rest from reference TRBV5-1 and TRBJ2-5 gives the full variable domain: KAGVTQTPRYLIKTRGQQVTLSCSPISGHRSVSWYQQTPGQGLQFLFEYFSETQRNKGNFPGRFSGRQFSNSRSEMNVSTLELGDSALYLCANSQRLGETQYFGPGTRLLVL.

Comment on this clonotype: This may stem from a read error, because a much larger clone lies one nucleotide away. V usage is TRBV4-2 and J usage is TRBJ1-5; D remains unclear. From germline, CDR1 is LGHNA and CDR2 YNFKEQ. CDR3 length equals 15 residues. CDR3 in amino acids: CVSSQAGEFNQPQHF. DNA of the CDR3: TGTGTCAGCAGCCAAGCGGGCGAATTCAATCAGCCCCAGCATTTT.

For this clonotype: At one boundary the junction diverges from the germline segment, which might be a read error. The chain joins TRBV5-1 to TRBJ1-2; no definite D call. The CDR3 is 12 residues long. Per the germline V gene, CDR1 is SGHRS and CDR2 is YFSETQ. The CDR3 bases are TGCGTCAGCAGCTTGAACGACTATGGCTACACCTTC. Residues: CVSSLNDYGYTF.

Regarding this clonotype: One end of the junction varies from germline; a read error may be responsible. This sequence joins TRBV28 and TRBJ2-7, with D uncertain. The CDR3 is 13 residues long. The germline CDR1 and CDR2 sequences are MDHEN and SYDVKM. In DNA form, the CDR3 reads TGTGCCAACAGTTTAACGGTCGCCTACGAGCAGTACTTC. Protein product: CANSLTVAYEQYF.

The table lists this clonotype with many counts. The chain uses TRBV5-6 and TRBJ2-3, with TRBD2 as a possible D gene (7 bases). Germline lookup yields CDR1 SGHDT and CDR2 YYEEEE. This CDR3 has 13 amino acids. V lost 6 bases and J 4 bases, leaving 12 bases between the germline ends. CDR3 nucleotides: TGTGCCAGCAAAAGGGGGGGCGCAGATACGCAGTATTTT. Its translation: CASKRGGADTQYF.

Regarding this clonotype: The junction differs from germline at one of its ends, possibly a read error. The chain combines TRBV11-3 with TRBJ1-1; possible D gene TRBD1, 5 bases. Per the germline V gene, CDR1 is SGHNT and CDR2 is YENEEA. The CDR3 spans 18 residues. The CDR3 nucleotides read TGTGCCAGCAGCTTAATTGGACCGCCGGGACGGATGAACATTGAATCTTTCTTT. Translated, it gives CASSLIGPPGRMNIESFF.

As concerns this clonotype: The junction departs from the called germline gene at one end, perhaps through a read error. The chain recombines TRBV11-2 with TRBJ2-7; 7 bases line up with TRBD2. The CDR3 consists of 15 residues. Per the germline V gene, CDR1 is SGHAT and CDR2 is FQNNGV. The CDR3 protein is CASSLLSSGNDEQHF. The CDR3 bases are TGTGCCAGCAGCTTATTATCGAGCGGGAACGACGAGCAGCACTTC.

This clonotype came up once. The chain carries TRBV7-2 and TRBJ2-7; D may be TRBD1 (6 bases). Germline CDR1 and CDR2: SGHTA and FQGNSA. Trimming shortened V by 3 bases and J by 0 bases, and 15 bases separated the two germline ends. The CDR3 covers 16 residues. The CDR3 protein is CASSFQWGQSSYEQYF. The CDR3 DNA reads TGTGCCAGCAGCTTTCAGTGGGGGCAAAGCTCCTACGAGCAGTACTTC.

The rearrangement uses TRBV6-2 or TRBV6-3 and TRBJ1-1; unclear D gene. The CDR3 sequence is 14 residues long. Germline CDR1 reads MNHEY; CDR2 reads SVGEGT. Deletions cut 8 bases from V and 4 bases from J, with 17 bases between. The CDR3 DNA sequence: TGTGCCAGCTGTTGGACTGCTGGCACCACTGAAGCTTTCTTT. This codes for CASCWTAGTTEAFF.

In regard to this clonotype: Its ends do not fully match the called genes, so a read error is possible. The genes are TRBV4-2 and TRBJ1-4, with D maybe TRBD1 (6 bases). The CDR3 is 14 residues long. The germline gives CDR1 LGHNA, CDR2 YNFKEQ. The CDR3 is CVSSPGHGYQKLFF. The DNA for the CDR3 is TGTGTCAGCAGCCCGGGACACGGGTATCAAAAACTGTTTTTT.

This clonotype showed up many times. The chain joins TRBV4-1 to TRBJ1-5; D not resolved. Germline CDR1 MGHRA, CDR2 YSYEKL. The CDR3 consists of 13 residues. The V gene lost 6 bases and the J gene lost 9 bases, with 15 bases spanning the gap. The CDR3 DNA is TGCGCCAGCAGTCCGGATCCCGACGGGCCCCAGCATTTT. Protein: CASSPDPDGPQHF.

A single count supports this clonotype. Since the CDR3 does not end with the conserved phenylalanine or tryptophan, this likely comes from a read error. The chain combines TRBV6-6 with TRBJ2-7; TRBD2 agrees at 8 bases. The CDR3 loop spans 16 amino acids. Germline CDR1 reads MNHNY; CDR2 reads SVGAGI (reference sequence). V was clipped by 6 bases and J by 4 bases; unmatched bases: 14. CDR3 residues: CASSLKSAGETYEQYI. The CDR3 coding sequence is TGTGCCAGCAGCTTAAAGTCAGCGGGAGAAACTTACGAGCAGTACATC.

Regarding this clonotype: Given the absence of the conserved phenylalanine or tryptophan at the CDR3 end, a read error is likely. This chain connects TRBV11-3 to TRBJ2-7, with D maybe TRBD1 (6 bases). In germline, CDR1 is SGHNT, CDR2 YENEEA. The CDR3 runs to 15 residues. Between the trimmed V and J ends, which lost 2 bases and 0 bases, there was a span of 11 bases. As DNA, the CDR3 is TGTGCCAGCAGCTTACAGTCAGGGGTCTCCTACGAGCAGTACTAC. It encodes CASSLQSGVSYEQYY.